This TCR beta chain came from a study of OX40 agonist ivuxolimab in advanced cancers. Overall study results and limits: More expanded clones were found, on average, in CD8+ than in CD4+ T cells. Within 6 weeks, CD4+ and CD8+ blood T cells expanded clonally at 0.1 to 3.0 mg/kg.

Patients were excluded for autoimmune disease history or systemic immunosuppression. Samples of blood were obtained at baseline, on cycle 4 day 1, and on cycle 7 day 1. Per germline, CDR1 KGHSH and CDR2 LQKENI. The CDR3 covers 14 residues. V lost 6 bases and J lost 4, with 15 bases in between. The method was immunoSEQ multiplex PCR; TCRdb's version includes in-frame clones alone and lacks a portion of them. The repertoire includes some 81,000 clones, around 86% of them detected once, and around 6.5% sits in the top ten. Regarding this clone: Its antigen is as yet unknown.

The chain couples TRBV18 to TRBJ1-1, with D unresolved. The sample consisted of CD4+ or CD8+ T cells sorted from blood, taken in a trial of the OX40 agonist ivuxolimab. The sequence was collected from an adult with an advanced solid tumor such as melanoma, head and neck, liver or kidney cancer. This CDR3 reads CASSKGLGSTEAFF. CDR3 in DNA: TGTGCCAGCTCTAAGGGTCTTGGCAGCACTGAAGCTTTCTTT.